Listed here are 8 T cell receptor beta chains from one sample, sequenced in a study of spatial heterogeneity in lung cancer. The time point was: sample taken at primary tumor resection. TCRdb re-derived calls from the 5' RACE reads in MiXCR, one entry per CDR3 protein. The profile shows roughly 48,000 distinct CDR3 sequences, over 4.5% of them singletons. The sequencing used PBMCs, collected at surgery. The origin of the receptors is a male donor with early-stage non-small cell lung cancer.

This clonotype was found a few times. The chain combines TRBV11-2 with TRBJ2-7, with D perhaps matching TRBD2 (5 bases). V was trimmed by 2 bases and J by 4 bases, leaving 18 bases between them. The CDR3 totals 16 residues. Per germline, CDR1 SGHAT and CDR2 FQNNGV. The CDR3 coding sequence is TGTGCCAGCAGCTTAAGCGTGGGATCCGGGATATACGAGCAGTACTTC. Its translation is CASSLSVGSGIYEQYF.

This clonotype showed up many times. The chain joins TRBV2 to TRBJ1-1; weak D call: TRBD1 (5 bases). Germline CDR1 reads SNHLY; CDR2 reads FYNNEI. The ends were cut back, 5 bases at V and 8 bases at J, with 18 bases in the middle. The CDR3 contains 14 residues. The CDR3 loop reads CASSYLEVKGEAFF. DNA of the CDR3: TGTGCCAGCAGTTACCTAGAGGTTAAGGGGGAAGCTTTCTTT.

This clonotype was counted ten times or more. The V and J genes are TRBV6-2 or TRBV6-3 and TRBJ2-1; 7 bases are a match to TRBD2. The V segment lost 6 bases and the J segment 7 bases; nucleotides outside the gene matches: 6. The germline CDR1 and CDR2 sequences are MNHEY and SVGEGT. The CDR3 is 13 residues long. CDR3 protein: CASRPGGMNEQFF. The CDR3 nucleotides read TGTGCCAGCAGGCCGGGAGGAATGAATGAGCAGTTCTTC.

In its sample, this clonotype was seen many times. J is TRBJ2-5 and V is TRBV28, with D unresolved. Trimming left V 2 bases short and J 5 bases short, with 9 bases between. Germline CDR1 is MDHEN and CDR2 is SYDVKM. The CDR3 is 13 amino acids. This CDR3 reads CASSLGVAETQYF. In DNA form, the CDR3 reads TGTGCCAGCAGTTTAGGAGTCGCGGAGACCCAGTACTTC.

This clonotype has more than one count but fewer than ten. The rearrangement uses TRBV5-1 and TRBJ2-5, with TRBD2 identical over 7 bases. Trimming took 0 bases from V and 4 from J; bases not matched to a gene: 9. CDR1 is SGHRS, CDR2 YFSETQ, per germline. The CDR3 runs to 16 residues. Written as DNA, the CDR3 is TGCGCCAGCAGCTTGGCCAGCGGGACCCAGGTAGAGACCCAGTACTTC. Protein: CASSLASGTQVETQYF.

This clonotype showed up many times. The CDR3: CSVVFSSYEQYF. The CDR3 DNA reads as TGCAGCGTTGTTTTTAGCTCCTACGAGCAGTACTTC. The genes are TRBV29-1 and TRBJ2-7; no reliable D call. The V and J ends lost 4 bases and 0 bases respectively, with 7 bases between them. Per germline, CDR1 SQVTM and CDR2 ANQGSEA. CDR3 size: 12 residues.

This chain connects TRBV18 to TRBJ2-3, with 10 nucleotides matching TRBD1. This CDR3 contains 16 residues. From germline, CDR1 is KGHSH and CDR2 LQKENI. The V gene end was trimmed by 2 bases and the J gene end by 2 bases; junction bases not matched to a gene: 4. The CDR3, as DNA: TGTGCCAGCTCACCAACGGGACAGGGGCACACAGATACGCAGTATTTT. Its protein is CASSPTGQGHTDTQYF. Variable domain in full (rest from reference TRBV18 and TRBJ2-3): NAGVMQNPRHLVRRRGQEARLRCSPMKGHSHVYWYRQLPEEGLKFMVYLQKENIIDESGMPKERFSAEFPKEGPSILRIQQVVRGDSAAYFCASSPTGQGHTDTQYFGPGTRLTVL.

This clonotype was found many times. The gene calls are TRBV20-1 and TRBJ2-1; 10 nucleotides line up with TRBD2. The CDR3 extends over 18 amino acids. Germline V lookup: CDR1 DFQATT, CDR2 SNEGSKA (reference sequence). V was pared by 4 bases and J by 2 bases, with 14 bases of the junction left unmatched. DNA for the CDR3: TGCAGTGCTAAGGGGGCACTAGCGGGATCTAAGGCCTACAATGAGCAGTTCTTC. This codes for CSAKGALAGSKAYNEQFF.